Listed here are 28 T cell receptor beta chains from one sample, sequenced in a study of T cell repertoires in ileal Crohn's disease. The assay was immunoSEQ multiplex PCR, and TCRdb's table has in-frame clones only and misses some. The sample has about 5,400 clones, around 68% seen once; the top ten hold just under 30%. Time point reported: neoterminal ileum biopsy at postoperative endoscopy, about 6 months after surgery. The sequencing sample was made of ileal tissue. These receptors all come from an adult with Crohn's disease.

As for this clone: The junction departs from the called germline gene at one end, perhaps through a read error. The rearrangement links TRBV5-1 to TRBJ2-5; 10 bases line up with TRBD2. There are 14 residues in the CDR3. Germline values: CDR1 SGHRS, CDR2 YFSETQ. The CDR3 is CASMGLAHQETQYF. For the CDR3, the DNA is TGTGCCAGCATGGGACTAGCGCACCAAGAGACCCAGTACTTC.

This clone is large in the sample. The chain recombines TRBV19 with TRBJ2-1, with D possibly matching TRBD1 (5 bases). V was shortened by 3 bases and J by 10 bases, with 34 bases between the two germline ends. The V gene's germline CDR1 is LNHDA and CDR2 SQIVND (reference sequence). The CDR3 is 20 amino acids. CDR3 nucleotide sequence: TGTGCCAGTAGTATCTTGCCCTCCCGATTATCGGTGGGGCCGTCAGGGGAGCAGTTCTTC. Translated, it gives CASSILPSRLSVGPSGEQFF.

The chain is built from TRBV5-4 and TRBJ2-7; 8 nucleotides match TRBD1. The germline V gene encodes CDR1 SGHNT and CDR2 YYREEE (reference sequence). The V segment lost 4 bases and the J segment 3 bases; nucleotides outside the gene matches: 6. The CDR3 sequence is 14 residues long. The CDR3 here is CASSAGTGGYEQYF. DNA of the CDR3: TGTGCCAGCAGCGCCGGGACAGGAGGCTACGAGCAGTACTTC.

This sequence joins TRBV6-5 and TRBJ1-1, with 8 bases aligning to TRBD1. CDR1 is MNHEY, CDR2 SVGAGI, per germline. J gave up 4 bases and V 6 bases, and 4 bases lay outside the gene matches. The CDR3 length is 13 residues. CDR3 DNA sequence: TGTGCCAGCAGCCGCGACAGGGGCACTGAAGCTTTCTTT. It specifies CASSRDRGTEAFF.

There are a few counts of this clone. The chain carries TRBV7-2 and TRBJ2-5; D is possibly TRBD1 (6 bases). The V and J ends lost 5 bases and 10 bases respectively, with 14 bases between them. This CDR3 is built from 12 residues. Germline assignment: CDR1 SGHTA and CDR2 FQGNSA. CDR3 DNA sequence: TGTGCCAGCAGCAACAGGGAAGGAGGCCAGTACTTC. It is translated as CASSNREGGQYF.

The chain combines TRBV19 with TRBJ2-2; possibly TRBD2 for D (6 bases). The CDR3 contains 15 residues. Germline CDR1 reads LNHDA; CDR2 reads SQIVND (reference sequence). Trimming took off 5 bases at V and 5 bases at J, with 15 bases between the two ends. For the CDR3, the DNA is TGTGCCAGTAGTCTCAGGGAGGTGGAAACCGGGGAGCTGTTTTTT. Its protein is CASSLREVETGELFF.

This chain connects TRBV4-3 to TRBJ1-6; a possible D gene is TRBD1 (6 bases). The germline V and J ends were trimmed by 0 bases and 7 bases, with 16 bases remaining between them. The CDR3 is 17 residues long. Germline V CDR1 and CDR2: LGHNA, YSLEER. CDR3 coding DNA: TGCGCCAGCAGCCAAGATTTAGGGGGGGCGCGGAATTCACCCCTCCACTTT. Amino acids: CASSQDLGGARNSPLHF.

The chain employs TRBV5-5 and TRBJ1-1, with D possibly being TRBD1 (5 bases). The CDR3 covers 14 residues. V lost 0 bases, J lost 1 base, and 7 bases lay in between. The germline CDR1 and CDR2 sequences are SGHKS and YYEKEE (reference sequence). The CDR3 here is CASSLGRANTEAFF. CDR3 DNA: TGTGCCAGCAGCTTGGGCAGGGCGAACACTGAAGCTTTCTTT.

This chain joins TRBV6-1 and TRBJ1-2; the D gene is possibly TRBD1 (6 bases). Germline V gene sequence: CDR1 MNHNS, CDR2 SASEGT. Trimming left V 6 bases short and J 8 bases short, with 10 bases between. There are 11 residues in the CDR3. The CDR3 reads CASSPGAGYTF. The CDR3 DNA is TGTGCCAGCAGCCCAGGGGCCGGCTACACCTTC.

The gene calls are TRBV5-5 and TRBJ2-5, with 10 positions matching TRBD2. V dropped 5 bases and J dropped 2; count of bases not matched to a gene: 6. The CDR3 spans 15 residues. The germline V gene has CDR1 SGHKS and CDR2 YYEKEE (reference sequence). CDR3 in DNA: TGTGCCAGCAGACTTCGGACTAGCGGACAAGAGACCCAGTACTTC. This encodes CASRLRTSGQETQYF. The variable domain in full, completed from reference TRBV5-5 and TRBJ2-5, reads DAGVTQSPTHLIKTRGQQVTLRCSPISGHKSVSWYQQVLGQGPQFIFQYYEKEERGRGNFPDRFSARQFPNYSSELNVNALLLGDSALYLCASRLRTSGQETQYFGPGTRLLVL.

The chain combines TRBV4-3 with TRBJ1-1, with D uncertain. CDR3 length: 16 residues. Between the trimmed V and J ends, which lost 4 bases and 1 base, there was a span of 16 bases. CDR1 is LGHNA, CDR2 YSLEER, per germline. In DNA, the CDR3 is TGCGCCAGCAGCCGGGCGGAGGCAGATGAGAACACTGAAGCTTTCTTT. Its protein product is CASSRAEADENTEAFF.

As DNA, the CDR3 is TGTGCCAGCAGCTCGGACAGGGCCATTGGCTACACCTTC. Protein: CASSSDRAIGYTF. The rearrangement uses TRBV7-2 and TRBJ1-2; 8 positions agree with TRBD1. From germline, CDR1 is SGHTA and CDR2 FQGNSA. The CDR3 length is 13 residues. J lost 7 bases, V lost 4 bases, and 5 bases had no gene match.

This clone has only a few counts. This chain links TRBV28 with TRBJ1-3; 7 positions agree with TRBD1. The germline V gene has CDR1 MDHEN and CDR2 SYDVKM. The V and J ends lost 6 bases and 0 bases, in that order; junction bases with no gene match: 5. The CDR3 is 15 amino acids. The CDR3 loop is CASSTSGGSGNTIYF. Here the CDR3 DNA reads TGTGCCAGCAGCACCTCAGGGGGCTCTGGAAACACCATATATTTT. Together with reference TRBV28 and TRBJ1-3, the CDR3 gives the full variable domain: DVKVTQSSRYLVKRTGEKVFLECVQDMDHENMFWYRQDPGLGLRLIYFSYDVKMKEKGDIPEGYSVSREKKERFSLILESASTNQTSMYLCASSTSGGSGNTIYFGEGSWLTVV.

V is TRBV7-8 and J is TRBJ2-3; TRBD1 matches 7 bases. V dropped 0 bases and J dropped 6; count of bases not matched to a gene: 6. The CDR3 length is 15 residues. Per germline, CDR1 SGHVS and CDR2 FQNEAQ. CDR3 sequence: CASSLARGLIDTQYF. The CDR3 nucleotides are TGTGCCAGCAGCTTAGCAAGGGGGCTGATCGATACGCAGTATTTT.

V is TRBV7-8 and J is TRBJ1-4; no firm D call. CDR1 and CDR2 from the germline V gene are SGHVS and FQNEAQ. V was pared by 5 bases and J by 8 bases, with 18 bases between. CDR3 length: 15 amino acids. The CDR3 loop reads CASSPPPGSREKLFF. CDR3 DNA sequence: TGTGCCAGCAGCCCACCCCCGGGGTCCCGGGAAAAACTGTTTTTT.

This clone appeared a few times. The chain is built from TRBV7-2 and TRBJ2-7; D is perhaps TRBD2 (5 bases). CDR3 length: 15 amino acids. Germline values: CDR1 SGHTA, CDR2 FQGNSA. Trimming removed 4 bases from V and 7 bases from J, with 20 bases in between. The CDR3 nucleotides are TGTGCCAGCAGCTCCCCGACAAATTCGCGGAGGGAGCAGTACTTC. It codes for CASSSPTNSRREQYF.

The chain combines TRBV19 with TRBJ2-2, with 15 bases aligning to TRBD2. With 1 base clipped from V and 3 bases from J, the junction kept 3 bases outside the gene matches. In germline, CDR1 is LNHDA, CDR2 SQIVND (reference sequence). The length of the CDR3 is 18 residues. The DNA of the CDR3 is TGTGCCAGTAGTATAGCTAGGACTAGCGGGAGGGACACCGGGGAGCTGTTTTTT. The encoded protein is CASSIARTSGRDTGELFF.

Concerning this clone: It differs at one base from a far larger clone, so likely a read error. V and J are TRBV28 and TRBJ1-2; weak D call: TRBD1 (6 bases). This CDR3 comprises 15 residues. Per germline, CDR1 MDHEN and CDR2 SYDVKM. CDR3 bases: TGTGCCAGCAGTTTGTCGACAGGAGCCAACTATGGCTACCCCTTC. Protein sequence: CASSLSTGANYGYPF.

This clone came up once. The chain joins TRBV7-9 to TRBJ2-7, with 11 bases identical to TRBD2. Germline V gene sequence: CDR1 SEHNR, CDR2 FQNEAQ (reference sequence). After removal of 0 bases from V and 5 bases from J, the junction contained 6 bases not matched to a gene. The CDR3 is made up of 16 amino acids. Here the CDR3 reads CASSLALAGVYDEQYV. CDR3 nucleotide sequence: TGTGCCAGCAGCTTAGCACTAGCGGGAGTATATGACGAGCAGTACGTC.

In its sample, this clone was seen a few times. The same CDR3 is also encoded by other DNA sequences in this sample. The V and J genes are TRBV5-4 and TRBJ2-1; 9 nucleotides agree with TRBD2. The CDR3 length is 14 residues. V lost 4 bases to trimming and J lost 3 bases; unmatched junction nucleotides: 2. Germline V gives CDR1 SGHNT, CDR2 YYREEE (reference sequence). CDR3 amino acids: CASSHSGSYNEQFF. The CDR3 nucleotides read TGTGCCAGCAGCCATAGCGGGAGCTACAATGAGCAGTTCTTC. The complete variable domain, with remaining parts taken from reference TRBV5-4 and TRBJ2-1, reads ETGVTQSPTHLIKTRGQQVTLRCSSQSGHNTVSWYQQALGQGPQFIFQYYREEENGRGNFPPRFSGLQFPNYSSELNVNALELDDSALYLCASSHSGSYNEQFFGPGTRLTVL.

This chain uses TRBV4-3 with TRBJ2-1; 9 bases are a match to TRBD2. V was clipped by 0 bases and J by 4 bases; unmatched bases: 7. The length of the CDR3 is 17 residues. The germline V gene has CDR1 LGHNA and CDR2 YSLEER. The CDR3 nucleotides read TGCGCCAGCAGCCAAGACATCGCTAGCGGGACATACAATGAGCAGTTCTTC. It translates to CASSQDIASGTYNEQFF.

The chain joins TRBV11-3 to TRBJ2-3, with TRBD1 matching 7 bases. V trimming: 6 bases; J trimming: 5 bases; junction bases outside the gene matches: 8. The CDR3 spans 14 residues. Germline assignment: CDR1 SGHNT and CDR2 YENEEA. The CDR3 DNA is TGTGCCAGCAGGAGGGGGCAGGGCGGAGATACGCAGTATTTT. This sequence encodes CASRRGQGGDTQYF.

V and J are TRBV28 and TRBJ2-2; 8 positions agree with TRBD1. V lost 3 bases, J lost 5 bases, and 5 bases stayed unmatched. Germline CDR1 reads MDHEN; CDR2 reads SYDVKM. The CDR3 has 15 residues. The CDR3 sequence: CASSFDRGWTGELFF. CDR3 sequence (DNA): TGTGCCAGCAGTTTCGACAGGGGATGGACCGGGGAGCTGTTTTTT. Together with reference TRBV28 and TRBJ2-2, the CDR3 gives the full variable domain: DVKVTQSSRYLVKRTGEKVFLECVQDMDHENMFWYRQDPGLGLRLIYFSYDVKMKEKGDIPEGYSVSREKKERFSLILESASTNQTSMYLCASSFDRGWTGELFFGEGSRLTVL.

The chain uses TRBV5-1 and TRBJ1-1; TRBD1 is a possible D gene (6 bases). With 0 bases removed from V and 3 bases from J, the gap between germline ends came to 12 bases. The CDR3 spans 15 residues. CDR1 is SGHRS and CDR2 is YFSETQ in the germline V gene. The CDR3 is CASSLVGKGDTEAFF. The DNA of the CDR3 is TGCGCCAGCAGCTTGGTTGGTAAGGGGGACACTGAAGCTTTCTTT.

V usage is TRBV10-3 and J usage is TRBJ1-5; weak D call: TRBD1 (5 bases). CDR3 length: 16 residues. In germline, CDR1 is ENHRY, CDR2 SYGVKD. V was trimmed by 0 bases and J by 0 bases, leaving 9 bases between them. CDR3 sequence: CAISESGPSSNQPQHF. In DNA form, the CDR3 reads TGTGCCATCAGTGAGTCGGGGCCGTCTAGCAATCAGCCCCAGCATTTT.

The chain links TRBV2 to TRBJ2-3, with 10 bases aligning to TRBD2. The V segment lost 5 bases and the J segment 4 bases; nucleotides outside the gene matches: 6. The V gene's germline CDR1 is SNHLY and CDR2 FYNNEI. CDR3 length: 15 amino acids. CDR3 sequence (DNA): TGTGCCAGCAGTACGGGTCTAGCGGGAGCAGATACGCAGTATTTT. It translates to CASSTGLAGADTQYF.

CDR3 region: CASSLRAGQGYTF. CDR3 coding DNA: TGTGCCAGCAGCTTGAGGGCAGGGCAAGGCTACACCTTC. This chain uses TRBV5-6 with TRBJ1-2, with TRBD1 as a possible D gene (5 bases). Trimming pared 1 base from V and 8 bases from J, leaving 12 bases between. Germline loops: CDR1 SGHDT, CDR2 YYEEEE. The CDR3 consists of 13 residues. Filled out from reference TRBV5-6 and TRBJ1-2, the complete variable domain reads DAGVTQSPTHLIKTRGQQVTLRCSPKSGHDTVSWYQQALGQGPQFIFQYYEEEERQRGNFPDRFSGHQFPNYSSELNVNALLLGDSALYLCASSLRAGQGYTFGSGTRLTVV.

The rearrangement uses TRBV14 and TRBJ1-4; 8 nucleotides match TRBD1. There are 14 residues in the CDR3. Looked up from germline, CDR1 is SGHDN and CDR2 is FVKESK. The junction had 8 bases not matched to a gene; V was cut back by 6 bases and J by 8 bases. In DNA form, the CDR3 reads TGTGCCAGCAGGCTAGGACAGGGCGACGAAAAACTGTTTTTT. Protein: CASRLGQGDEKLFF.